One sample yielded the 18 T cell receptor beta chains listed below, sequenced in a study of CD8 T cells in ankylosing spondylitis. TCRdb itself ran the 5' RACE reads through MiXCR, one entry per CDR3 protein. The sample includes fewer than 350,000 distinct CDR3 sequences, approximately 10% of them seen just once. The specimen was blood, either unsorted or a sorted T cell fraction (not recorded which). Every receptor here comes from a female donor with ankylosing spondylitis or in good health (not recorded which).

This clonotype was detected many times. The chain is built from TRBV5-1 and TRBJ2-7; D may be TRBD1 (6 bases). V was pared by 4 bases and J by 5 bases, with 13 bases between. Germline V gives CDR1 SGHRS, CDR2 YFSETQ. There are 13 residues in the CDR3. In nucleotides, the CDR3 is TGCGCCAGCAGCCTCCCAGGGGTGGACGAGCAGTACTTC. This gives the protein CASSLPGVDEQYF.

This clonotype was detected ten times or more. The J gene is TRBJ2-1, the V gene TRBV30; D gene uncertain. CDR1 GTSNPN and CDR2 SVGIG come from the germline V gene (reference sequence). V gave up 0 bases and J gave up 7 bases, with 19 bases separating them. CDR3 length: 16 residues. The CDR3 nucleotides are TGTGCCTGGAGTGTACAAGTCCTCACCCGCCTTAATGAGCAGTTCTTC. Amino acid sequence: CAWSVQVLTRLNEQFF.

This clonotype was counted only a few times. The rearrangement joins TRBV5-1 to TRBJ1-1; D not certain. Trimming stripped 4 bases from V and 7 bases from J, with 17 bases between. CDR1 and CDR2 from the germline V gene are SGHRS and YFSETQ. CDR3 length equals 14 residues. The CDR3 sequence: CASSARGQVNEAFF. Here the CDR3 DNA reads TGCGCCAGCAGCGCCCGGGGTCAGGTTAATGAAGCTTTCTTT.

This clonotype appeared a few times. The chain couples TRBV5-1 to TRBJ1-3; D may be TRBD1 (6 bases). The CDR3 totals 17 residues. V lost 4 bases and J 0 bases, leaving 17 bases between the germline ends. Germline lookup yields CDR1 SGHRS and CDR2 YFSETQ. The CDR3 bases are TGCGCCAGCAGCCCACGCGGACAGACACCCTCTGGAAACACCATATATTTT. Its protein is CASSPRGQTPSGNTIYF.

This clonotype was detected only a few times. The gene calls are TRBV11-2 and TRBJ1-1; D remains ambiguous. V lost 3 bases and J lost 6, with 8 bases in between. The CDR3 length is 12 residues. Germline V gene lookup returns CDR1 SGHAT and CDR2 FQNNGV. For the CDR3, the DNA is TGTGCCAGCAGCTTTGGCAAATCTGAAGCTTTCTTT. Residues: CASSFGKSEAFF.

This clonotype was counted at least ten times. The chain recombines TRBV15 with TRBJ2-7; weak D call: TRBD1 (6 bases). V shed 1 base and J shed 2 bases, with 9 bases lying between them. CDR1 is LNHNV and CDR2 is YYDKDF in the germline V gene (reference sequence). The CDR3 extends over 14 amino acids. This chain's CDR3 is CATSRGDTPYEQYF. CDR3 coding DNA: TGTGCCACCAGCAGAGGGGACACCCCCTACGAGCAGTACTTC.

This clonotype was recorded at least ten times. V usage is TRBV18 and J usage is TRBJ2-1; D is ambiguous. Trimming removed 1 base at V and 9 bases at J, with 7 bases between. The CDR3 runs 12 residues. Germline V gene data show CDR1 as KGHSH and CDR2 as LQKENI. The CDR3 bases are TGTGCCAGCTCACCACAGGGAAGTGAGCAGTTCTTC. Translated: CASSPQGSEQFF.

Ten or more counts support this clonotype. This rearrangement joins TRBV20-1 to TRBJ2-5; possible D gene TRBD2, 5 bases. V lost 3 bases and J lost 2, with 13 bases in between. Looked up from germline, CDR1 is DFQATT and CDR2 is SNEGSKA (reference sequence). There are 14 residues in the CDR3. CDR3 loop: CSASTRRRQETQYF. As DNA, the CDR3 is TGCAGTGCTAGTACTAGACGGAGGCAAGAGACCCAGTACTTC.

The rearrangement uses TRBV5-1 and TRBJ1-5; weak D call: TRBD1 (5 bases). Germline values: CDR1 SGHRS, CDR2 YFSETQ. This CDR3 comprises 14 residues. With 5 bases removed from V and 6 bases from J, the gap between germline ends came to 15 bases. The DNA for the CDR3 is TGCGCCAGCAGATTAGACAGCCCGGGTCAGCCCCAGCATTTT. It translates to CASRLDSPGQPQHF.

The chain carries TRBV10-2 and TRBJ2-5; 8 bases line up with TRBD1. CDR1 and CDR2 (germline): WSHSY, SAAADI. The V segment lost 10 bases and the J segment 4 bases; nucleotides outside the gene matches: 14. This CDR3 spans 15 amino acids. The CDR3 is CATESFMTGVETQYF. The CDR3 nucleotides read TGCGCCACCGAGAGCTTTATGACAGGGGTAGAGACCCAGTACTTC.

This clonotype came up many times. The V and J genes are TRBV29-1 and TRBJ1-1; D gene unclear. V was cut by 0 bases and J by 1 base, with 18 bases left in between. The V gene's germline CDR1 is SQVTM and CDR2 ANQGSEA. The CDR3 extends over 17 amino acids. The CDR3 sequence is CSVEDPGPSLGNTEAFF. Here the CDR3 DNA reads TGCAGCGTTGAAGATCCAGGACCCTCACTGGGGAACACTGAAGCTTTCTTT. The whole variable domain, filled in from reference TRBV29-1 and TRBJ1-1, reads SAVISQKPSRDICQRGTSLTIQCQVDSQVTMMFWYRQQPGQSLTLIATANQGSEATYESGFVIDKFPISRPNLTFSTLTVSNMSPEDSSIYLCSVEDPGPSLGNTEAFFGQGTRLTVV.

This clonotype was recorded many times. V and J are TRBV11-2 and TRBJ2-4; D is undetermined. Germline assignment: CDR1 SGHAT and CDR2 FQNNGV. This CDR3 region has 18 residues. V was clipped by 1 base and J by 0 bases, with 16 bases between them. CDR3 sequence reads: CASSLVPRRTLAKNIQYF. As DNA, the CDR3 is TGTGCCAGCAGCTTAGTTCCGCGTAGAACCCTAGCCAAAAACATTCAGTACTTC.

V and J are TRBV6-5 and TRBJ2-3, with 9 bases that match TRBD2. The CDR3 spans 16 residues. Germline V CDR1 and CDR2: MNHEY, SVGAGI. J was trimmed by 0 bases and V by 7 bases; bases with no gene match: 8. DNA for the CDR3: TGTGCCAGCAATTATCGCGGGGGGGTTAGCACAGATACGCAGTATTTT. It is translated as CASNYRGGVSTDTQYF.

V gene TRBV10-2 combines with J gene TRBJ2-7; 8 bases map to TRBD1. The CDR3 is 14 amino acids. The V gene end was trimmed by 7 bases and the J gene end by 0 bases; junction bases not matched to a gene: 5. Germline loops: CDR1 WSHSY, CDR2 SAAADI. The CDR3 reads CASNRQGLSYEQYF. As DNA, the CDR3 is TGCGCCAGCAACAGACAGGGGCTCTCCTACGAGCAGTACTTC.

This clonotype was seen only a few times. The chain has TRBV19 and TRBJ2-1; a weak D match, TRBD2 (6 bases). The V and J ends lost 3 bases and 0 bases respectively, with 15 bases between them. CDR3 length: 17 residues. Germline lookup yields CDR1 LNHDA and CDR2 SQIVND (reference sequence). CDR3 amino acids: CASSMFRAGSSYNEQFF. The DNA of the CDR3 is TGTGCCAGTAGTATGTTTAGGGCGGGAAGCTCCTACAATGAGCAGTTCTTC. Using reference TRBV19 and TRBJ2-1 for the parts outside the CDR3, the full variable domain is DGGITQSPKYLFRKEGQNVTLSCEQNLNHDAMYWYRQDPGQGLRLIYYSQIVNDFQKGDIAEGYSVSREKKESFPLTVTSAQKNPTAFYLCASSMFRAGSSYNEQFFGPGTRLTVL.

The J gene is TRBJ2-6, the V gene TRBV19; tentatively, D is TRBD2 (6 bases). The V gene lost 3 bases and the J gene lost 2 bases, with 8 bases spanning the gap. The CDR3 is 15 residues long. Germline CDR1 and CDR2: LNHDA and SQIVND (reference sequence). Written as DNA, the CDR3 is TGTGCCAGTAGTATGGGAGGTACTGGGGCCAACGTCCTGACTTTC. As protein: CASSMGGTGANVLTF.

The V and J genes are TRBV18 and TRBJ2-1; maybe TRBD2 (5 bases). This CDR3 is 14 amino acids long. Germline lookup yields CDR1 KGHSH and CDR2 LQKENI. V was clipped by 2 bases and J by 7 bases, with 12 bases between them. CDR3 residues: CASSPSLRGNEQFF. The CDR3 DNA is TGTGCCAGCTCACCATCCCTCCGAGGGAATGAGCAGTTCTTC.

The chain has TRBV28 and TRBJ2-3, with TRBD2 matching over 8 bases. Germline values: CDR1 MDHEN, CDR2 SYDVKM. V shed 3 bases, J shed 7 bases, and the junction held 9 bases outside the gene matches. CDR3 size: 15 residues. The CDR3 spells CASSFSGVGRNTQYF. CDR3 bases: TGTGCCAGCAGTTTTAGCGGGGTAGGACGTAATACGCAGTATTTT. The complete variable domain, with remaining parts taken from reference TRBV28 and TRBJ2-3, reads DVKVTQSSRYLVKRTGEKVFLECVQDMDHENMFWYRQDPGLGLRLIYFSYDVKMKEKGDIPEGYSVSREKKERFSLILESASTNQTSMYLCASSFSGVGRNTQYFGPGTRLTVL.